The text below deals with one T cell receptor (beta chain). TCRdb's copy holds only in-frame clones and misses some; the assay was immunoSEQ multiplex PCR. Of some 740,000 clones listed, about 92% are singletons. CDR3 size: 15 residues. CDR1 is MDHEN, CDR2 SYDVKM, per germline. The J segment lost 6 bases and the V segment lost 7 bases, leaving 8 bases of the junction unmatched. The data derive from a study of shared clonotypes between healthy human individuals. CD45RO-negative cells were positively selected for CCR7, leaving out terminally differentiated effector memory CD45RA+ cells. This receptor was identified in a young man in good health. Material for sequencing was naive CD8+ T cells sorted from blood. This chain connects TRBV28 to TRBJ2-3; 12 bases are a match to TRBD2. The chain's CDR3 is CASTLTTSGSDTQYF. The CDR3 coding sequence is TGTGCCAGCACCCTTACGACTAGCGGGAGTGATACGCAGTATTTT.